One T cell receptor (beta chain) is described in this entry. The antigen this receptor binds is unknown. No quality values exist for individual bases; no much larger clone is one base distant. The data belong to a study of spatial heterogeneity in lung cancer (dated by TCRdb to between 2018 and 2020). Study-level background: Beta-chain transcripts were consistently detected in greater numbers than alpha-chain transcripts, which likely reflected higher beta-chain transcript abundance. A strong correlation was found between TCR transcript counts in tumor regions and a T cell transcriptional module score from matched bulk RNA-seq. Both alpha and beta chains were TCR-sequenced in about 240 tumor regions, some 64 matched nontumor lung samples and around 54 PBMC samples obtained at surgery. In the raw uncorrected reads, each unique combination of TCR and UMI appeared more than ten times on average. In non-small cell lung cancer, the study quantitatively compared TCR alpha and beta repertoires across several tumor regions, matched nontumor lung, and blood. The study linked features of the TCR repertoire to counts of nonsynonymous mutations, which were determined by whole-exome sequencing of tumor tissue. Findings and caveats that apply to the study as a whole: The count of ubiquitous expanded TCRs correlated with the count of ubiquitous nonsynonymous mutations, and the count of regional expanded TCRs correlated with the count of regional nonsynonymous mutations. A correlation was observed between the number of expanded intratumoral alpha and beta TCRs and the tumor nonsynonymous mutation count. TCR-seq coverage of tumor T cells was estimated at only around 7% for alpha chains and 12% to 15% for beta chains. Confirming at a functional level the hypothesis that regional TCRs recognize regional mutations was considered to require additional single-cell paired TCR alpha and beta sequencing.

The protocol used for the library was 5' RACE. TCRdb lists the instrument as NextSeq 500. The TCR library protocol attached a unique molecular identifier to each TCR cDNA molecule to allow correction of PCR and sequencing errors. In the original analysis: Decombinator tools were used for TCR identification, UMI-based error correction and CDR3 extraction. TCRs above a frequency of 2 per 1,000, corresponding to the top 1% of the tumor frequency distribution, were defined as expanded. Expanded tumor TCRs statistically deemed absent (corrected P<0.05) from at least one tumor region were classed as regional, and all other expanded tumor TCRs were classed as ubiquitous. Renyi diversity was computed with the R vegan package after each repertoire had been subsampled 100 times to 5,000 TCRs. To build CDR3 similarity networks, amino acid triplet string-kernel similarity was used, and CDR3s were connected when their pairwise similarity was above 0.82. TCRdb trimmed public reads at Q25 via fastp, called clones via MiXCR and kept in-frame beta chains. Under each unique CDR3 protein, matching rows form one entry showing the most common genes and DNA. The authors' filters were not applied to this entry. This sample gives 5,500 to 8,500 distinct CDR3 sequences in total; about 10% of them show up just once. 10% of the sample rests with the top ten.

The time point label here, explained by the study, means: sample taken at primary tumor resection. Donors were about 70 patients with early-stage, untreated non-small cell lung cancer from the lung TRACERx cohort. Whole RNA extracted from tumor and nontumor lung tissue, or from cryopreserved PBMC samples, was used for TCR sequencing without cell sorting. A patient was chosen for TCR sequencing only when enough RNA was available from at least two tumor regions. A lung pathologist reviewed the tumor and adjacent nontumor lung specimens before the specimens were selected. CDR1 and CDR2 were assigned from the germline V gene as MDHEN and SYDVKM. The V end loses 5 bases and the J end loses 7 bases, and a stretch of 15 bases separates them. Including cysteine and phenylalanine, the CDR3 has 15 amino acids. CDR3 DNA only is kept here, 45 bases in frame from base 1.

Sequencing used lung tumor tissue, obtained at surgery. The chain uses TRBV28 and TRBJ1-6; no D gene can be assigned with confidence. The source is a female donor with early-stage non-small cell lung cancer. The nucleotide sequence reads as follows: TGTGCCAGCAGTAGCCCCCGGGCAAGAAATTCACCCCTCCACTTT. It is translated as CASSSPRARNSPLHF.